What follows are 14 T cell receptor beta chains derived from one specimen sequenced in a study of graft-versus-host responses after intestinal transplantation. This table comes from immunoSEQ multiplex PCR, and its TCRdb copy is limited to in-frame clones, with some not included. The sample holds 100,000 to 120,000 clones, about 93% seen once. Their recognized antigens are unknown. The specimen was unstimulated CD8+ T cells sorted from spleen or lymph node cells, collected before intestinal transplant. These receptors all come from a human donor who received an intestinal transplant.

V gene TRBV29-1 combines with J gene TRBJ2-7; maybe TRBD2 (6 bases). Trimming shortened V by 4 bases and J by 3 bases, and 13 bases separated the two germline ends. CDR1 SQVTM and CDR2 ANQGSEA come from the germline V gene. This CDR3 comprises 13 residues. The CDR3 region has the DNA TGCAGCGTTGTTACGGGGGTCGGCTACGAGCAGTACTTC. It yields the protein CSVVTGVGYEQYF.

V and J are TRBV2 and TRBJ2-3, with D possibly matching TRBD2 (5 bases). Between the trimmed V and J ends, which lost 7 bases and 2 bases, there was a span of 19 bases. CDR1 is SNHLY, CDR2 FYNNEI, per germline. This CDR3 is built from 16 residues. The CDR3 DNA reads as TGTGCCAGCACCCTTGGTGCTAGCAGCCACACAGATACGCAGTATTTT. It yields the protein CASTLGASSHTDTQYF.

This sequence joins TRBV19 and TRBJ2-1, with 8 bases aligning to TRBD1. Germline loops: CDR1 LNHDA, CDR2 SQIVND (reference sequence). The CDR3 has 19 amino acids. Germline trimming cut 1 base from V and 6 bases from J; bases unmatched to any gene: 17. The CDR3 DNA reads as TGTGCCAGTAGTATAGGGACAGGGCAGCAATACGGCCCCGCCAATGAGCAGTTCTTC. As protein: CASSIGTGQQYGPANEQFF.

In its sample, this clone was seen a few times. The V gene is TRBV4-1, the J gene TRBJ2-3; 12 bases align to TRBD1. Germline V lookup: CDR1 MGHRA, CDR2 YSYEKL. The ends lost 3 bases at V and 2 bases at J; junction bases unmatched: 3. The CDR3 sequence is 16 residues long. CDR3 region: CASSQGQGAFTDTQYF. The CDR3, as DNA: TGCGCCAGCAGCCAGGGACAGGGGGCCTTCACAGATACGCAGTATTTT.

The rearrangement joins TRBV9 to TRBJ1-1; D not resolved. The V end was cut by 0 bases, the J end by 1 base, with 4 bases between. The germline CDR1 and CDR2 sequences are SGDLS and YYNGEE. The CDR3 totals 13 residues. CDR3 residues: CASSVGWNTEAFF. As DNA, the CDR3 is TGTGCCAGCAGCGTAGGATGGAACACTGAAGCTTTCTTT.

The chain couples TRBV4-1 to TRBJ2-7; 11 bases are a match to TRBD1. This CDR3 has 15 residues. Looked up from germline, CDR1 is MGHRA and CDR2 is YSYEKL. The V and J ends lost 0 bases and 4 bases, in that order; junction bases with no gene match: 2. The CDR3 reads CASSQEGTGGYEQYF. CDR3 in DNA: TGCGCCAGCAGCCAAGAGGGGACAGGGGGTTACGAGCAGTACTTC.

Only a few counts were recorded for this clone. The chain has TRBV19 and TRBJ1-5, with D tentatively TRBD1 (5 bases). Trimming stripped 10 bases from V and 4 bases from J, with 11 bases between. Germline assignment: CDR1 LNHDA and CDR2 SQIVND (reference sequence). There are 12 residues in the CDR3. Here the CDR3 reads CATSEGNQPQHF. The DNA for the CDR3 is TGTGCCACCTCGGAGGGGAATCAGCCCCAGCATTTT.

The gene calls are TRBV11-2 and TRBJ2-7, with D possibly matching TRBD2 (5 bases). The CDR3 runs to 14 residues. The germline V gene encodes CDR1 SGHAT and CDR2 FQNNGV. The ends were cut back, 3 bases at V and 5 bases at J, with 14 bases in the middle. This CDR3 reads CASSFRRGGNEQYF. CDR3 DNA: TGTGCCAGCAGCTTTCGTCGGGGTGGGAACGAGCAGTACTTC.

The J gene is TRBJ2-1, the V gene TRBV9, with TRBD2 matching 7 bases. CDR3 length: 14 residues. The V gene's germline CDR1 is SGDLS and CDR2 YYNGEE. Trimming took 6 bases from V and 8 from J; bases not matched to a gene: 11. This chain's CDR3 is CASTVGGGADEQFF. In DNA form, the CDR3 reads TGTGCCAGCACCGTGGGGGGGGGAGCGGATGAGCAGTTCTTC.

This sequence joins TRBV28 and TRBJ1-5, with 8 bases aligning to TRBD1. V shed 6 bases and J 6 bases; nucleotides not matched to a gene: 4. The CDR3 covers 13 residues. Germline values: CDR1 MDHEN, CDR2 SYDVKM. The CDR3 reads CASREQGGQPQHF. CDR3 bases: TGTGCCAGCAGGGAACAGGGGGGTCAGCCCCAGCATTTT.

This sequence joins TRBV5-1 and TRBJ2-5; D might be TRBD2 (5 bases). Matching the DNA end better, TRBJ2-7 makes the J call doubtful. Germline V gene data show CDR1 as SGHRS and CDR2 as YFSETQ. The CDR3 extends over 14 amino acids. CDR3 nucleotides: TGCGCCAGCAGCCCGTACGGGATTGAATACGAGCAGTACTTC. This codes for CASSPYGIEYEQYF.

The chain combines TRBV5-1 with TRBJ2-1; D unresolved. Germline V CDR1 and CDR2: SGHRS, YFSETQ. V was pared by 4 bases and J by 5 bases, with 4 bases between. CDR3 length: 11 amino acids. The CDR3 sequence: CASSQNNEQFF. As DNA, the CDR3 is TGCGCCAGCAGCCAAAACAATGAGCAGTTCTTC.

This clone was observed a single time. This sequence joins TRBV13 and TRBJ2-2; D gene ambiguous. V was clipped by 5 bases and J by 3 bases, with 7 bases between them. The germline V gene has CDR1 PRHDT and CDR2 FYEKMQ (reference sequence). This CDR3 is built from 13 residues. The DNA for the CDR3 is TGTGCCAGCAGCCCGCTCGACACCGGGGAGCTGTTTTTT. Translation gives CASSPLDTGELFF.

The CDR3 loop is CASTRTGPNQPQHF. The CDR3 nucleotides read TGTGCCAGCACTCGGACAGGGCCGAATCAGCCCCAGCATTTT. The chain couples TRBV6-5 to TRBJ1-5; 8 positions match TRBD1. Germline V lookup: CDR1 MNHEY, CDR2 SVGAGI. J was trimmed by 4 bases and V by 7 bases; bases with no gene match: 6. This CDR3 contains 14 residues.